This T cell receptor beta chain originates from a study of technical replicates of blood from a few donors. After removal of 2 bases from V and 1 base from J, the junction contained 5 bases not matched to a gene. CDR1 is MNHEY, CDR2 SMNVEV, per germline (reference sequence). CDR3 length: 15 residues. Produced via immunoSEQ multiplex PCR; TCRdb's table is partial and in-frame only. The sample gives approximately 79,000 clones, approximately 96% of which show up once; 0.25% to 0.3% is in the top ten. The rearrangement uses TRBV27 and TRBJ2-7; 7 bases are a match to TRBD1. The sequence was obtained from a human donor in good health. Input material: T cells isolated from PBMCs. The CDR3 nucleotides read TGTGCCAGCAGTTTAAGGCAGGGGGTGTCCTACGAGCAGTACTTC. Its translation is CASSLRQGVSYEQYF.